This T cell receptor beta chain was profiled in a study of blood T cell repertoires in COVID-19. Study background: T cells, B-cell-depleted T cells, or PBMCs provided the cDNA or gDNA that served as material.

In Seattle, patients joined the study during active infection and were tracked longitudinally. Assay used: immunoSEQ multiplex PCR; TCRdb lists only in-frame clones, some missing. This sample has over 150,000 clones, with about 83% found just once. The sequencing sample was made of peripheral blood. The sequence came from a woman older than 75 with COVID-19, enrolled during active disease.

Here the CDR3 reads CATSDPRQTDTQYF. The CDR3 region has the DNA TGTGCCACCAGTGATCCCCGTCAGACAGATACGCAGTATTTT. The chain is built from TRBV24-1 and TRBJ2-3, with D unresolved. Germline V lookup: CDR1 KGHDR, CDR2 SFDVKD. The V gene lost 3 bases and the J gene lost 3 bases, with 9 bases spanning the gap. This CDR3 spans 14 amino acids.